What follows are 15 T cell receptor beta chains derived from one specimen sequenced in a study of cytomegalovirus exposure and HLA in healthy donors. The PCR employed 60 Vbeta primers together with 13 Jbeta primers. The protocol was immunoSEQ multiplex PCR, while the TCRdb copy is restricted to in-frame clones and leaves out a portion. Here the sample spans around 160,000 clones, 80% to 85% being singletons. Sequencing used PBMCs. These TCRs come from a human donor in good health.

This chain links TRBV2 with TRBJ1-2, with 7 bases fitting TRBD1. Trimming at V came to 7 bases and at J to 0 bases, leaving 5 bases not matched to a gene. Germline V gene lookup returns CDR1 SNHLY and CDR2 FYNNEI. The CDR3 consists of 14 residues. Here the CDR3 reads CASKGTVTNYGYTF. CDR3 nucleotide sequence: TGTGCCAGCAAGGGGACAGTTACTAACTATGGCTACACCTTC.

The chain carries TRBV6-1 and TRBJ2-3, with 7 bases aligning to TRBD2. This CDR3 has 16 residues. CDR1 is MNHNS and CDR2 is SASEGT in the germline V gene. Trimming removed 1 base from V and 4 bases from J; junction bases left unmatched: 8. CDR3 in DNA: TGTGCCAGCAGTGAAGAAAGCGGGGTGGGTTCAGATACGCAGTATTTT. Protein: CASSEESGVGSDTQYF.

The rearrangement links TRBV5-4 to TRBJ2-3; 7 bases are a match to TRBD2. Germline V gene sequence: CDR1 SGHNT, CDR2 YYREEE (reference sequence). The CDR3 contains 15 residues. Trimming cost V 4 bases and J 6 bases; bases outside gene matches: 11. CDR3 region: CASSAGTTITDTQYF. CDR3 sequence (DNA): TGTGCCAGCAGCGCCGGGACTACGATTACGGATACGCAGTATTTT.

CDR3 loop: CASGGTGGSYGYTF. The CDR3 DNA follows: TGTGCCAGCGGGGGGACGGGAGGGAGCTATGGCTACACCTTC. The chain carries TRBV9 and TRBJ1-2, with D tentatively TRBD1 (5 bases). The ends were cut back, 7 bases at V and 4 bases at J, with 17 bases in the middle. Germline V gene lookup returns CDR1 SGDLS and CDR2 YYNGEE. The CDR3 covers 14 residues. Using reference TRBV9 and TRBJ1-2 for the parts outside the CDR3, the full variable domain is DSGVTQTPKHLITATGQRVTLRCSPRSGDLSVYWYQQSLDQGLQFLIQYYNGEERAKGNILERFSAQQFPDLHSELNLSSLELGDSALYFCASGGTGGSYGYTFGSGTRLTVV.

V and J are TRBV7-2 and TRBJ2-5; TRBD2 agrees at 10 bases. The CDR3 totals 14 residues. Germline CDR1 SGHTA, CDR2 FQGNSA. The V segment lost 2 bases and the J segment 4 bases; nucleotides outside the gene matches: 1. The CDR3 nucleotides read TGTGCCAGCAGCTTAAGCGGGGGGGCAGAGACCCAGTACTTC. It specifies CASSLSGGAETQYF.

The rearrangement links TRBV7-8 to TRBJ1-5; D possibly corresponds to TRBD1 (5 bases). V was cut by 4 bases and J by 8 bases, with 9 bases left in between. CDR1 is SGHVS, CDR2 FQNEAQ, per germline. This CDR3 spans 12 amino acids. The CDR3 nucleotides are TGTGCCAGCAGCTCAGGGCCTAAGCCCCAGCATTTT. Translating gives CASSSGPKPQHF.

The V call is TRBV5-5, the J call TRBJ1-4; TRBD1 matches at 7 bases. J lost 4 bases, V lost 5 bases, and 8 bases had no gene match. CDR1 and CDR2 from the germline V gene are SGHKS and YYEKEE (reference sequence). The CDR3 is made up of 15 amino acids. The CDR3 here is CASRLSGGSNEKLFF. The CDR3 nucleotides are TGTGCCAGCAGATTATCAGGGGGAAGTAATGAAAAACTGTTTTTT.

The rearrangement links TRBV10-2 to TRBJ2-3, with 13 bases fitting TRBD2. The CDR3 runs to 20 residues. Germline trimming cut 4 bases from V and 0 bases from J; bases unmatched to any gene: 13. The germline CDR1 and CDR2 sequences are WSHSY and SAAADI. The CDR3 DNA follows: TGCGCCAGCAGTGGGGCCGGGACTAGCGGGGCTTTTGCTAGCACAGATACGCAGTATTTT. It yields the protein CASSGAGTSGAFASTDTQYF.

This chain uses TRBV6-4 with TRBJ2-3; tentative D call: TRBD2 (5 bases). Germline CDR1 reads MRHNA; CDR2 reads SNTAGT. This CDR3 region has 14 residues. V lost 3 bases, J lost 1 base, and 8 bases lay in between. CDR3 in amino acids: CASSDDGGTDTQYF. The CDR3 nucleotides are TGTGCCAGCAGTGATGACGGGGGCACAGATACGCAGTATTTT.

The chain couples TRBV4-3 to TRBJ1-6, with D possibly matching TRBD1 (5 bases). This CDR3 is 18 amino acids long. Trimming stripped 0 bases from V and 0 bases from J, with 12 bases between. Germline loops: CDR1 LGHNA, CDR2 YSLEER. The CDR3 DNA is TGCGCCAGCAGCCAAGATGCAGGGTTAAGCTCCTATAATTCACCCCTCCACTTT. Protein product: CASSQDAGLSSYNSPLHF.

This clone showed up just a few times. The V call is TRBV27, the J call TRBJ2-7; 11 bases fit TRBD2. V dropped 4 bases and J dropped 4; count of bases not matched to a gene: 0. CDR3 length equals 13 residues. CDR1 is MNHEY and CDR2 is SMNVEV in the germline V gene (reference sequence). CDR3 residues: CASSSSGGYEQYF. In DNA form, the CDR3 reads TGTGCCAGCAGTTCTAGCGGGGGGTACGAGCAGTACTTC.

The CDR3 DNA follows: TGCGCCAGCAGCCATCGGACAGTCCAGGAGTCCTACGAGCAGTACTTC. The encoded protein is CASSHRTVQESYEQYF. The chain uses TRBV4-1 and TRBJ2-7; D is possibly TRBD1 (6 bases). Germline V gives CDR1 MGHRA, CDR2 YSYEKL. V was pared by 3 bases and J by 1 base, with 16 bases between. The CDR3 has 16 residues.

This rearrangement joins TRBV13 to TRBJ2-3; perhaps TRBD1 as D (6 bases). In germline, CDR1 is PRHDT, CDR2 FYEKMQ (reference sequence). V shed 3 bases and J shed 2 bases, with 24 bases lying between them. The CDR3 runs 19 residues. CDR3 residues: CASSLGIRGNLKYTDTQYF. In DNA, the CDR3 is TGTGCCAGCAGCTTGGGGATAAGGGGGAACTTAAAATACACAGATACGCAGTATTTT.

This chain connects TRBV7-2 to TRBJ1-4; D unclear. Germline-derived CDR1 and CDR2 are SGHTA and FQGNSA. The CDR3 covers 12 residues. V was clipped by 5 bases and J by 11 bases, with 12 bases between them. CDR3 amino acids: CASSPNTGKLFF. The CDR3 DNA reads TGTGCCAGCAGCCCCAACACGGGGAAACTGTTTTTT. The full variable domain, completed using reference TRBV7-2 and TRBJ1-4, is GAGVSQSPSNKVTEKGKDVELRCDPISGHTALYWYRQSLGQGLEFLIYFQGNSAPDKSGLPSDRFSAERTGGSVSTLTIQRTQQEDSAVYLCASSPNTGKLFFGSGTQLSVL.

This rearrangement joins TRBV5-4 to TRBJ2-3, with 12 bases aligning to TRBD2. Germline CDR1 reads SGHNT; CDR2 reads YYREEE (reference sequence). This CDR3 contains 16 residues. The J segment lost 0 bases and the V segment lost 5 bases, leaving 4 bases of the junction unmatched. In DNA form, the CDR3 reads TGTGCCAGCAGGTTACTAGCGGGGGGCAGCACAGATACGCAGTATTTT. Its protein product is CASRLLAGGSTDTQYF.